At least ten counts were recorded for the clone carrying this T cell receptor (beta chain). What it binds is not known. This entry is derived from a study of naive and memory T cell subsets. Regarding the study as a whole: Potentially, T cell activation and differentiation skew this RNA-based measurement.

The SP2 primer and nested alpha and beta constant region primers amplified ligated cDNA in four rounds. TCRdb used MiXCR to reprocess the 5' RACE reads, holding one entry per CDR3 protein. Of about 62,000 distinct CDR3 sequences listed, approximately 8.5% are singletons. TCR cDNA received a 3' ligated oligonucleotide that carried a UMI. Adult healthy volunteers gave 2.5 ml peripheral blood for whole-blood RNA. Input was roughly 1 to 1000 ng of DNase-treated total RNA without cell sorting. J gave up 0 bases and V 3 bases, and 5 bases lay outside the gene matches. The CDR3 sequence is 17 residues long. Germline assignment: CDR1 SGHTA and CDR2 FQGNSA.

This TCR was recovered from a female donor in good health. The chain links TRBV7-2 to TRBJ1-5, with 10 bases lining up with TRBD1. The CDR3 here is CASSLTGGSYSNQPQHF. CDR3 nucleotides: TGTGCCAGCAGCTTGACAGGGGGCTCTTATAGCAATCAGCCCCAGCATTTT.